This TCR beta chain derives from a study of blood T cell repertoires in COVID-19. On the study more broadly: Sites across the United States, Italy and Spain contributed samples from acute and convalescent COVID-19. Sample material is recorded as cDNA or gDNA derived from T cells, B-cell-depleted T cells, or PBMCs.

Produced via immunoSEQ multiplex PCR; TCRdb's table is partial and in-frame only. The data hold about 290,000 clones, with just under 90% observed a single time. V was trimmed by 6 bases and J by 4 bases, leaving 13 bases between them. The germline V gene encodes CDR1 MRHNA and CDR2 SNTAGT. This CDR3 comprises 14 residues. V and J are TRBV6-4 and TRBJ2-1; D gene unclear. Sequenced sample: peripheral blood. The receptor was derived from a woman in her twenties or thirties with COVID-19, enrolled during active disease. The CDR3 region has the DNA TGTGCCAGCAGATTTAGACGGCGGTACAATGAGCAGTTCTTC. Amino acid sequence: CASRFRRRYNEQFF.